What follows describes a single T cell receptor (beta chain). The record originates from a study of T cell changes during pregnancy in multiple sclerosis. Method: immunoSEQ multiplex PCR; TCRdb's copy keeps in-frame clones and lacks some. The sample lists 60,000 to 75,000 clones; under 95% were seen once. From germline, CDR1 is MDHEN and CDR2 SYDVKM. The CDR3 length is 12 residues. The chain has TRBV28 and TRBJ1-5, with D hard to call. The clonotype comes from a female donor with multiple sclerosis, enrolled in a pregnancy study. The specimen comprised peripheral blood, sampled in the third trimester of pregnancy. The CDR3 protein is CGAETSNQPQHF. CDR3 bases: TGTGGGGCCGAAACTAGCAATCAGCCCCAGCATTTT. The complete variable domain, with remaining parts taken from reference TRBV28 and TRBJ1-5, reads DVKVTQSSRYLVKRTGEKVFLECVQDMDHENMFWYRQDPGLGLRLIYFSYDVKMKEKGDIPEGYSVSREKKERFSLILESASTNQTSMYLCGAETSNQPQHFGDGTRLSIL.